This T cell receptor beta chain was identified in a study of response to subunit inactivated influenza vaccine. Via MiXCR, TCRdb re-called the RT-PCR reads, giving one row per CDR3 protein. This table has around 760,000 distinct CDR3 sequences, roughly 13% appearing once. Trimming pared 2 bases from V and 4 bases from J, leaving 24 bases between. The CDR3 extends over 18 amino acids. This clonotype was recorded at least ten times. The rearrangement joins TRBV12-3 or TRBV12-4 to TRBJ2-7, with TRBD2 as a possible D gene (6 bases). Sequenced here: PBMCs from blood, sampled 14 to 15 days before vaccination. The sequence was obtained from a man aged 45-65 years who received an inactivated influenza vaccine. The CDR3 loop is CASSLRALMDRGTYEQYF. DNA for the CDR3: TGTGCCAGCAGTTTACGCGCCCTTATGGATCGAGGGACTTACGAGCAGTACTTC.